This TCR beta chain is drawn from a study of cytomegalovirus exposure and HLA in healthy donors. Study-level results: Earlier analysis found most TCR beta V segments productive about 87% or about 30% of the time. Cytomegalovirus association was assigned to approximately 180 TCR beta chains.

This CDR3 is built from 13 residues. CDR1 and CDR2 from the germline V gene are SGDLS and YYNGEE. This clone is a singleton in its sample. The antigen is not known. One junction end disagrees with the germline gene, perhaps due to a read error. Vbeta (60) and Jbeta (13) primers were used in the PCR. TCRdb's copy holds only in-frame clones and misses some; the assay was immunoSEQ multiplex PCR. The profile covers roughly 90,000 clones, with around 84% appearing a single time and 4.5% to 5.5% taken by the ten largest. The sequenced sample consisted of PBMCs. This TCR was sampled from a woman aged 35 to 49 in good health and CMV-seropositive. The V and J genes are TRBV9 and TRBJ2-7, with unresolved D. In nucleotides, the CDR3 is TGTGCCAGCAGCGTAGCTACGTTGGGCCCCCGGAACTTC. Translated, it gives CASSVATLGPRNF.